This note documents a single T cell receptor (beta chain) sequence. The source of the sample is a study of cytomegalovirus exposure and HLA in healthy donors. The PCR ran on 60 Vbeta and 13 Jbeta primers. TCRdb's copy holds only in-frame clones and misses some; the assay was immunoSEQ multiplex PCR. The sample lists some 110,000 clones; more than 65% were seen once. CDR1 is SNHLY, CDR2 FYNNEI, per germline. The CDR3 has 15 residues. With 2 bases removed from V and 2 bases from J, the gap between germline ends came to 12 bases. The sequenced sample was PBMCs. The sequence came from a boy between 10 and 17 years old in good health and CMV-seronegative. The V and J genes are TRBV2 and TRBJ1-2; maybe TRBD1 (6 bases). The CDR3 spells CASSELLTGNYGYTF. CDR3 sequence (DNA): TGTGCCAGCAGTGAACTTTTGACAGGAAACTATGGCTACACCTTC. Looking up the rest from reference TRBV2 and TRBJ1-2 gives the full variable domain: EPEVTQTPSHQVTQMGQEVILRCVPISNHLYFYWYRQILGQKVEFLVSFYNNEISEKSEIFDDQFSVERPDGSNFTLKIRSTKLEDSAMYFCASSELLTGNYGYTFGSGTRLTVV.